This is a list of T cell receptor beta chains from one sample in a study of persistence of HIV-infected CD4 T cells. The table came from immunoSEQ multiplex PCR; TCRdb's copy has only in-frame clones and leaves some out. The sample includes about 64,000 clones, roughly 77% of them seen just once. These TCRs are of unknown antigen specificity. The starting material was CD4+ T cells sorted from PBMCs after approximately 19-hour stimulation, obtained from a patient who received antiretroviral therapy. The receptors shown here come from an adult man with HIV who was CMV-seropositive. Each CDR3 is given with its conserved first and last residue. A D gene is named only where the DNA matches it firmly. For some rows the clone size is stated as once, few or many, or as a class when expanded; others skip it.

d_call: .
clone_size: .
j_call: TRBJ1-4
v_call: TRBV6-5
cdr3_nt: TGTGCCAGCCGCCCCGTCCCAACTAATGAAAAACTGTTTTTT
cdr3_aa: CASRPVPTNEKLFF

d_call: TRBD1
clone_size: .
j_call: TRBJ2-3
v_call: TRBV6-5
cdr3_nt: TGTGCCAGCAGATTAGGACAGGGGTCAGATACGCAGTATTTT
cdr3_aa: CASRLGQGSDTQYF

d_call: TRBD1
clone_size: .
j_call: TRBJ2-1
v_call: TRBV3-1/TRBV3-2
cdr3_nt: TGTGCCAGCAGCGGTCGGACAGGGGCCTTTGGGAATGAGCAGTTCTTC
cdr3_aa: CASSGRTGAFGNEQFF

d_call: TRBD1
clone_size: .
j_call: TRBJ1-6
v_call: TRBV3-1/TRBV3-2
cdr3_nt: TGTGCCAGCAGCCGCCGGACAGGGCCAGAGGCAAAACTCCACTTT
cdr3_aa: CASSRRTGPEAKLHF

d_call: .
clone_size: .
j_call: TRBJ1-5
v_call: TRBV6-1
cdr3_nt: TGTGCCAGCAGTGAAGCCCTTACAGTATATAGCAATCAGCCCCAGCATTTT
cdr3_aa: CASSEALTVYSNQPQHF

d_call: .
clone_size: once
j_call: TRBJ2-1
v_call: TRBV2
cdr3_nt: TGTGCCAGCAAGGAGGGCAGCTCCTACAATGAGCAGTTCTTC
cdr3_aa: CASKEGSSYNEQFF

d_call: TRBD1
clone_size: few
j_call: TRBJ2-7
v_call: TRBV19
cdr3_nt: TGTGCCAGTAGTCCACGGACAGGGGGCGGCGAGCAGTACTTC
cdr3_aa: CASSPRTGGGEQYF

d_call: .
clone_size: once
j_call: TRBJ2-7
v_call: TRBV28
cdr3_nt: TGTGCCAGCTGCTCTCTTTCCTACGAGCAGTACTTC
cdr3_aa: CASCSLSYEQYF

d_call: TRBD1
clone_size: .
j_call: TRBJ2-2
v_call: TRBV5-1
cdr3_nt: TGCGCCAGCATTGGGACAGGGAACACCGGGGAGCTGTTTTTT
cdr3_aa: CASIGTGNTGELFF

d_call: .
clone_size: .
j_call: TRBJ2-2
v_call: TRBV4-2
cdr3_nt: TGTGCCAGCAGCCATCGGGGGCAAACCGGGGAGCTGTTTTTT
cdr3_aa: CASSHRGQTGELFF

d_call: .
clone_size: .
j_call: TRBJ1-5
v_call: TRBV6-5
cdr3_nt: TGTGCCAGCAGTTTGGGGGCCGTTGGCAATCAGCCCCAGCATTTT
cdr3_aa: CASSLGAVGNQPQHF

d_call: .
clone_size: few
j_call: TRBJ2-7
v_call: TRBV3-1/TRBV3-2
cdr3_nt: TGTGCCAGCAGCCTCAGGAGGCAGGGACCCTACGAGCAGTACTTC
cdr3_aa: CASSLRRQGPYEQYF

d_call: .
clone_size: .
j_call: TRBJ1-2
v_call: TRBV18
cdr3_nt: TGTGCCAGCTCACCACCGGCGGGGCTGGGGCAGGGTGGCTACACCTTC
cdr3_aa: CASSPPAGLGQGGYTF

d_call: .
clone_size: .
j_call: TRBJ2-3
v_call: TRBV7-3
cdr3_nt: TGTGCCAGCAGCTCCGACAAGTGGGGAAATACGCAGTATTTT
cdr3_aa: CASSSDKWGNTQYF

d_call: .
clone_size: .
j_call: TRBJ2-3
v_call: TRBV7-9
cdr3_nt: TGTGCCAGCAGCTCCCGTTTGCGGACAGATAGGACAGATACGCAGTATTTT
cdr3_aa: CASSSRLRTDRTDTQYF

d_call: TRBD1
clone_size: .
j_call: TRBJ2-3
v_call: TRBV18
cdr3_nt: TGTGCCAGCGCACAGGGGGCCTCCACAGATACGCAGTATTTT
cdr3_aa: CASAQGASTDTQYF

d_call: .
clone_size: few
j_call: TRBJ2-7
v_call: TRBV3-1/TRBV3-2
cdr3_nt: TGTGCCAGCAGCCAAGAGAGGGGGGTACGCGAGCAGTACTTC
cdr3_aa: CASSQERGVREQYF

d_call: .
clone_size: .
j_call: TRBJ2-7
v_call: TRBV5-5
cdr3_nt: TGTGCCAGCAGCTTAACCCCTCGGGAGCAGTACTTC
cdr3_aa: CASSLTPREQYF

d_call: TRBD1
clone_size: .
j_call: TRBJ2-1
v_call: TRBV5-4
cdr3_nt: TGTGCCAGCAGTCCTACAGGGGGCCGCAGACAGTTCTTC
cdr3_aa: CASSPTGGRRQFF

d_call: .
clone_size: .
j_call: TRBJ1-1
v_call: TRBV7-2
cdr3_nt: TGTGCCAGCAGCTTCCTCCCCCCTGGACGATCAAACACTGAAGCTTTCTTT
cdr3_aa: CASSFLPPGRSNTEAFF

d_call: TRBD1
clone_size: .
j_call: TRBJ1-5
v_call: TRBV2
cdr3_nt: TGTGCCAGCAGTAGGGACAGGGGGCAGAGGCAGCCCCAGCATTTT
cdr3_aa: CASSRDRGQRQPQHF

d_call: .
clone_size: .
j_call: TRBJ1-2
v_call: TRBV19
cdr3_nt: TGTGCCAGTATTGACCCCGGGGGGCCAGCGGGCTACACCTTC
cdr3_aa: CASIDPGGPAGYTF

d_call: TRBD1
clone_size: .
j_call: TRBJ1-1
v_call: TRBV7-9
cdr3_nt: TGTGCCAGCAGCTTAGGGCGGACAGGGGACACTGAAGCTTTCTTT
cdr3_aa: CASSLGRTGDTEAFF

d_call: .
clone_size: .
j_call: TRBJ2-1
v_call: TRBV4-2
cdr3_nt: TGTGCCAGCAGCCAAGATAAGGGGTCCGATGAGCAGTTCTTC
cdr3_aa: CASSQDKGSDEQFF

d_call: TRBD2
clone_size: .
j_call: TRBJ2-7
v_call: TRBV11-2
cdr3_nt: TGTGCCAGCAGCTTAGGGGCCCGGGGTAGCGGGGCGTCTGTAAAGCAGTACTTC
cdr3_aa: CASSLGARGSGASVKQYF

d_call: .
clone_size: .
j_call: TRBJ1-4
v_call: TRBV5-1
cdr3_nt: TGCGCCAGCAGTCGGGGGGCCGGCCAACGAAATGAAAAACTGTTTTTT
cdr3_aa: CASSRGAGQRNEKLFF

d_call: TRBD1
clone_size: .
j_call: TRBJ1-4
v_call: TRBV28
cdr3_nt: TGTGCCAGCAGTGTCCGACAGGGGGACGAAAAACTGTTTTTT
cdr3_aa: CASSVRQGDEKLFF

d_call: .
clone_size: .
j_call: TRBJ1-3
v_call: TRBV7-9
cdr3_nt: TGTGCCAGCAGCTTATTTGTCGGACGGGGGTCTGGAAACACCATATATTTT
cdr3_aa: CASSLFVGRGSGNTIYF

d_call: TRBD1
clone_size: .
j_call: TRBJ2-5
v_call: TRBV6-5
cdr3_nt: TGTGCCAGCAGCCCAGGGACAGGGGAATGGGAGACCCAGTACTTC
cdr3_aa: CASSPGTGEWETQYF